The 27 T cell receptor beta chains reported below all come from one sample, sequenced in a study of shared clonotypes between healthy human individuals. Some clones are missing from TCRdb's copy, which holds only in-frame ones; the method was immunoSEQ multiplex PCR. The repertoire holds more than 2,000,000 clones, approximately 92% seen once, with roughly 0.14% in the top ten. The sample consisted of naive CD4+ T cells sorted from blood. Subset meaning: CD45RA+ positively selected. All receptors derive from a man between 18 and 29 years old in good health.

The CDR3 reads CASSIGTLLYTDTQYF. Written as DNA, the CDR3 is TGTGCCAGTAGTATTGGGACCCTACTTTACACAGATACGCAGTATTTT. This sequence joins TRBV19 and TRBJ2-3; the D call may be TRBD1 or TRBD2 (5 bases each). Germline V gene lookup returns CDR1 LNHDA and CDR2 SQIVND (reference sequence). V lost 3 bases and J lost 2, with 15 bases in between. The CDR3 covers 16 residues.

This clone has more than one count but fewer than ten. V and J are TRBV2 and TRBJ1-1; D is perhaps TRBD1 (5 bases). The CDR3 runs to 13 residues. In germline, CDR1 is SNHLY, CDR2 FYNNEI. V was shortened by 2 bases and J by 11 bases, with 15 bases between the two germline ends. Here the CDR3 DNA reads TGTGCCAGCAGTGAACGGGCAGGGAGCTCGGCTTTCTTT. This encodes CASSERAGSSAFF.

The V gene is TRBV19, the J gene TRBJ2-5; 8 nucleotides agree with TRBD1. J gave up 4 bases and V 4 bases, and 11 bases lay outside the gene matches. This CDR3 is built from 16 residues. The germline CDR1 and CDR2 sequences are LNHDA and SQIVND (reference sequence). CDR3 amino acids: CASSTKNRGSPETQYF. The CDR3 coding sequence is TGTGCCAGTAGTACCAAAAACAGGGGGTCCCCAGAGACCCAGTACTTC.

The CDR3 loop is CASSIGSLTGTRDIQYF. The CDR3 DNA follows: TGTGCCAGTAGTATCGGGTCGCTAACGGGCACTCGGGACATTCAGTACTTC. The genes are TRBV19 and TRBJ2-4; D gene ambiguous. The CDR3 contains 17 residues. CDR1 and CDR2 from the germline V gene are LNHDA and SQIVND (reference sequence). V was pared by 3 bases and J by 8 bases, with 23 bases between.

The gene calls are TRBV11-2 and TRBJ2-7; 8 nucleotides align to TRBD1. V gave up 1 base and J gave up 2 bases; unmatched junction bases: 7. This CDR3 spans 16 amino acids. Per germline, CDR1 SGHAT and CDR2 FQNNGV. The CDR3 region is CASSLGGQGFPYEQYF. In DNA, the CDR3 is TGTGCCAGCAGCTTAGGTGGACAGGGTTTCCCCTACGAGCAGTACTTC. Drawing the rest from reference TRBV11-2 and TRBJ2-7, the complete variable domain is EAGVAQSPRYKIIEKRQSVAFWCNPISGHATLYWYQQILGQGPKLLIQFQNNGVVDDSQLPKDRFSAERLKGVDSTLKIQPAKLEDSAVYLCASSLGGQGFPYEQYFGPGTRLTVT.

This rearrangement joins TRBV5-1 to TRBJ2-7, with 9 positions matching TRBD2. V lost 0 bases, J lost 6 bases, and 4 bases stayed unmatched. The CDR3 spans 14 residues. Germline CDR1 SGHRS, CDR2 YFSETQ. CDR3 in amino acids: CASSLVAGVLEQYF. As DNA, the CDR3 is TGCGCCAGCAGCTTGGTAGCGGGGGTACTCGAGCAGTACTTC.

V and J are TRBV5-1 and TRBJ2-7; TRBD2 matches 11 bases. V trimming: 3 bases; J trimming: 1 base; junction bases outside the gene matches: 9. CDR1 and CDR2 from the germline V gene are SGHRS and YFSETQ. The CDR3 covers 17 residues. CDR3 sequence: CASSYMTGTSGSYEQYF. For the CDR3, the DNA is TGCGCCAGCAGCTATATGACCGGGACTAGCGGTTCCTACGAGCAGTACTTC.

The rearrangement uses TRBV10-2 and TRBJ2-3; no clear D gene. CDR3 length equals 15 residues. The V and J ends lost 3 bases and 3 bases respectively, with 13 bases between them. Germline V gene data show CDR1 as WSHSY and CDR2 as SAAADI. The CDR3 DNA is TGCGCCAGCAGTGACTACCTCTCAGAGACAGATACGCAGTATTTT. As protein: CASSDYLSETDTQYF.

This chain joins TRBV6-6 and TRBJ1-2; no definite D call. CDR3 length: 14 residues. Trimming shortened V by 2 bases and J by 8 bases, and 15 bases separated the two germline ends. Germline-derived CDR1 and CDR2 are MNHNY and SVGAGI (reference sequence). The CDR3 reads CASSYGGNARGYTF. CDR3 bases: TGTGCCAGCAGTTACGGCGGGAATGCGAGGGGCTACACCTTC.

This clone was observed once. The rearrangement links TRBV6-1 to TRBJ1-2; perhaps TRBD1 as D (6 bases). This CDR3 region has 14 residues. CDR1 MNHNS and CDR2 SASEGT come from the germline V gene. The V gene lost 4 bases and the J gene lost 5 bases, with 14 bases spanning the gap. The CDR3 DNA reads as TGTGCCAGCAGTGTGGAACAGGGTGTATATGGCTACACCTTC. Protein: CASSVEQGVYGYTF.

In its sample, this clone was seen a few times. The J gene is TRBJ2-7, the V gene TRBV9, with 10 bases identical to TRBD1. J gave up 5 bases and V 3 bases, and 8 bases lay outside the gene matches. CDR1 is SGDLS, CDR2 YYNGEE, per germline. The CDR3 is 15 residues long. CDR3 nucleotides: TGTGCCAGCAGCGCCTCGGACAGGGGGATCAACGAGCAGTACTTC. It yields the protein CASSASDRGINEQYF. Using reference TRBV9 and TRBJ2-7 for the parts outside the CDR3, the full variable domain is DSGVTQTPKHLITATGQRVTLRCSPRSGDLSVYWYQQSLDQGLQFLIQYYNGEERAKGNILERFSAQQFPDLHSELNLSSLELGDSALYFCASSASDRGINEQYFGPGTRLTVT.

This chain joins TRBV11-2 and TRBJ2-7; D may be TRBD2 (7 bases). Trimming took off 7 bases at V and 0 bases at J, with 13 bases between the two ends. The CDR3 covers 14 residues. Germline assignment: CDR1 SGHAT and CDR2 FQNNGV. The CDR3 nucleotides read TGTGCCAGCACCCGGGGGGCAACCTCCTACGAGCAGTACTTC. This codes for CASTRGATSYEQYF.

The rearrangement joins TRBV10-3 to TRBJ2-1, with 12 bases identical to TRBD2. This CDR3 region has 16 residues. Germline V lookup: CDR1 ENHRY, CDR2 SYGVKD. Trimming removed 5 bases from V and 6 bases from J; junction bases left unmatched: 8. The DNA of the CDR3 is TGTGCCATCAGTCTCAGACTAGCGGGGGTCTCCAATGAGCAGTTCTTC. Its protein is CAISLRLAGVSNEQFF.

V is TRBV10-3 and J is TRBJ1-1; 7 bases are a match to TRBD1. V lost 6 bases and J lost 3; bases outside the gene matches: 4. CDR1 is ENHRY and CDR2 is SYGVKD in the germline V gene. The CDR3 is made up of 13 amino acids. CDR3 nucleotide sequence: TGTGCCATCAGGACAGGGTCGGACACTGAAGCTTTCTTT. Amino acid sequence: CAIRTGSDTEAFF.

This rearrangement joins TRBV5-1 to TRBJ2-3; TRBD2 is a possible D gene (7 bases). From germline, CDR1 is SGHRS and CDR2 YFSETQ. This CDR3 is 16 amino acids long. V shed 4 bases and J shed 3 bases, with 18 bases lying between them. This CDR3 is CASSGTMGGWTDTQYF. The DNA for the CDR3 is TGCGCCAGCAGCGGGACTATGGGGGGCTGGACAGATACGCAGTATTTT.

This chain links TRBV7-2 with TRBJ1-1; D call uncertain. Deletions cut 5 bases from V and 0 bases from J, with 10 bases between. The CDR3 extends over 14 amino acids. Germline values: CDR1 SGHTA, CDR2 FQGNSA. CDR3 amino acids: CASSPRVMNTEAFF. In DNA, the CDR3 is TGTGCCAGCAGCCCAAGGGTCATGAACACTGAAGCTTTCTTT.

The chain carries TRBV11-2 and TRBJ2-3, with 7 bases matching TRBD1. V was clipped by 0 bases and J by 6 bases; unmatched bases: 3. Germline CDR1 reads SGHAT; CDR2 reads FQNNGV. The CDR3 has 14 amino acids. In nucleotides, the CDR3 is TGTGCCAGCAGCTTAGACGGCAGGGGGGATACGCAGTATTTT. It specifies CASSLDGRGDTQYF.

This sequence joins TRBV7-8 and TRBJ1-3, with no clear D. V was cut by 5 bases and J by 0 bases, with 8 bases left in between. CDR3 length: 14 residues. Germline loops: CDR1 SGHVS, CDR2 FQNEAQ. In nucleotides, the CDR3 is TGTGCCAGCAGCCACGCAAGCTCTGGAAACACCATATATTTT. Translated: CASSHASSGNTIYF.

J is TRBJ1-2 and V is TRBV5-1; 7 bases fit TRBD1. CDR3 size: 16 residues. In germline, CDR1 is SGHRS, CDR2 YFSETQ. J gave up 5 bases and V 2 bases, and 12 bases lay outside the gene matches. CDR3 loop: CASSFGGTEQKYGYTF. CDR3 DNA: TGCGCCAGCAGCTTTGGAGGGACAGAACAAAAGTATGGCTACACCTTC.

V and J are TRBV4-1 and TRBJ2-3, with 7 positions matching TRBD1. This CDR3 is built from 17 residues. J was trimmed by 2 bases and V by 3 bases; bases with no gene match: 11. Germline V gene sequence: CDR1 MGHRA, CDR2 YSYEKL. CDR3 in DNA: TGCGCCAGCAGCCAGTCCGGGACAGTCTATTCCACAGATACGCAGTATTTT. Translated, it gives CASSQSGTVYSTDTQYF.

The genes are TRBV2 and TRBJ2-5; D is perhaps TRBD1 (6 bases). The better agreement between TRBJ2-7 and the DNA end casts doubt on the J call. The CDR3 totals 13 residues. Germline assignment: CDR1 SNHLY and CDR2 FYNNEI. The CDR3 sequence: CASDLDRSYEQYF. The CDR3 coding sequence is TGTGCCAGCGATCTGGACAGATCCTACGAGCAGTACTTC.

In this sample, this clone turned up once. The rearrangement links TRBV6-6 to TRBJ2-7; 9 bases are a match to TRBD1. Germline V gene data show CDR1 as MNHNY and CDR2 as SVGAGI (reference sequence). V was pared by 6 bases and J by 0 bases, with 6 bases of the junction left unmatched. This CDR3 spans 15 amino acids. The CDR3 sequence is CASRPGQGGSYEQYF. The CDR3 bases are TGTGCCAGCAGACCGGGACAGGGAGGCTCCTACGAGCAGTACTTC.

The chain employs TRBV18 and TRBJ1-5, with D possibly being TRBD1 (6 bases). CDR1 and CDR2 (germline): KGHSH, LQKENI. CDR3 length equals 15 residues. V gave up 5 bases and J gave up 1 base, with 12 bases separating them. Here the CDR3 DNA reads TGTGCCAGCTCATACACAGGGTCGAGCAATCAGCCCCAGCATTTT. It encodes CASSYTGSSNQPQHF.

The chain couples TRBV6-5 to TRBJ1-5; unclear D gene. Germline CDR1 is MNHEY and CDR2 is SVGAGI. V dropped 0 bases and J dropped 0 bases, with 6 bases sitting between them. CDR3 length: 15 amino acids. Here the CDR3 reads CASSYSFDSNQPQHF. The CDR3, as DNA: TGTGCCAGCAGTTACTCGTTTGATAGCAATCAGCCCCAGCATTTT.

The rearrangement joins TRBV4-1 to TRBJ2-5; TRBD2 matches at 10 bases. The length of the CDR3 is 17 residues. Per the germline V gene, CDR1 is MGHRA and CDR2 is YSYEKL. V lost 0 bases and J lost 4; bases outside the gene matches: 8. As DNA, the CDR3 is TGCGCCAGCAGCCAAGATAGGCTAGCGGGAGTTGGAGAGACCCAGTACTTC. It is translated as CASSQDRLAGVGETQYF.

This clone was seen once. V and J are TRBV6-5 and TRBJ1-2, with no clear D. The length of the CDR3 is 14 residues. Trimming took 5 bases from V and 2 from J, leaving 12 bases between them. The germline CDR1 and CDR2 sequences are MNHEY and SVGAGI. The DNA of the CDR3 is TGTGCCAGCAGTCCTCTGCGCTCCAACTATGGCTACACCTTC. Its translation is CASSPLRSNYGYTF.

The gene calls are TRBV10-2 and TRBJ1-1; 8 bases align to TRBD1. The V and J ends lost 6 bases and 1 base, in that order; junction bases with no gene match: 7. The germline V gene has CDR1 WSHSY and CDR2 SAAADI. This CDR3 contains 15 residues. CDR3 sequence: CASSQGARGNTEAFF. In DNA, the CDR3 is TGCGCCAGCAGCCAGGGGGCGAGGGGGAACACTGAAGCTTTCTTT.